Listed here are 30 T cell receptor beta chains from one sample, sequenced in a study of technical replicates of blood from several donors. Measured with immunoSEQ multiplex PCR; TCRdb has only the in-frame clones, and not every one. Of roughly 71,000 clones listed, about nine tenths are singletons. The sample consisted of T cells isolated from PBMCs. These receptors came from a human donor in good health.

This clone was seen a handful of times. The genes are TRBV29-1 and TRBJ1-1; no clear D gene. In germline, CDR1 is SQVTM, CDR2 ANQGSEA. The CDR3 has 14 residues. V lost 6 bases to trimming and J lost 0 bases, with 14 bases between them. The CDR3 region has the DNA TGCAGCGTGCGAAGGCCGGGAGTGAACACTGAAGCTTTCTTT. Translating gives CSVRRPGVNTEAFF.

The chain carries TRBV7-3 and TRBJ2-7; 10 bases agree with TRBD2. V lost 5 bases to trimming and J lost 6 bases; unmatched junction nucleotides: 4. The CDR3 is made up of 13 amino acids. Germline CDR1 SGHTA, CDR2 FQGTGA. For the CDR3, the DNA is TGTGCCAGCAGCCTAGCGGGAGAGGTCGAGCAGTACTTC. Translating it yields CASSLAGEVEQYF. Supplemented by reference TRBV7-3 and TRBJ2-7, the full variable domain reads GAGVSQTPSNKVTEKGKYVELRCDPISGHTALYWYRQSLGQGPEFLIYFQGTGAADDSGLPNDRFFAVRPEGSVSTLKIQRTERGDSAVYLCASSLAGEVEQYFGPGTRLTVT.

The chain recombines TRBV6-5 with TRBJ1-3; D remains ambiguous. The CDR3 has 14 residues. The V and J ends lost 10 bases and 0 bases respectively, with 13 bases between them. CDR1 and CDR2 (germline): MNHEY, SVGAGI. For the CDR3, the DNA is TGTGCCACGCAAGAGGCGCGCTCTGGAAACACCATATATTTT. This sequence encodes CATQEARSGNTIYF.

The CDR3 region has the DNA TGTGCCTGTAGCGGTAGCTCCTACAATGAGCAGTTCTTC. It specifies CACSGSSYNEQFF. The V gene is TRBV30, the J gene TRBJ2-1, with D possibly matching TRBD2 (6 bases). The germline CDR1 and CDR2 sequences are GTSNPN and SVGIG (reference sequence). The CDR3 is made up of 13 amino acids. V lost 6 bases and J lost 0, with 9 bases in between.

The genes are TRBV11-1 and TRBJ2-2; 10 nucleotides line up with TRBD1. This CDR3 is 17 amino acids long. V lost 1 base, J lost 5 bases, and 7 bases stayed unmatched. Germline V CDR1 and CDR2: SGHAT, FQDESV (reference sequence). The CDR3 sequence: CASSLGRGTGETGELFF. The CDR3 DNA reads TGTGCCAGCAGCTTAGGGCGGGGGACAGGGGAGACCGGGGAGCTGTTTTTT.

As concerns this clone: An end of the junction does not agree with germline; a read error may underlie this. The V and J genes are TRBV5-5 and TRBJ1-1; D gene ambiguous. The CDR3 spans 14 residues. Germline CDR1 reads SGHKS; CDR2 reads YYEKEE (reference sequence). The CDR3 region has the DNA TGTGCCAGCAGTTTGGTAGGAGGGAACACTGAAGCTTTCTTT. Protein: CASSLVGGNTEAFF.

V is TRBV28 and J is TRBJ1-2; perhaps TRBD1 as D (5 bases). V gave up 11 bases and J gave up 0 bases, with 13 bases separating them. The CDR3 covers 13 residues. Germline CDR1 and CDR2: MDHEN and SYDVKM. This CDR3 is CAVARQPNYGYTF. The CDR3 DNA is TGTGCCGTAGCAAGACAGCCTAACTATGGCTACACCTTC.

This CDR3 reads CASSFWTRNTIYF. DNA for the CDR3: TGTGCCAGCAGCTTTTGGACAAGAAACACCATATATTTT. The genes are TRBV7-9 and TRBJ1-3; TRBD1 might be the D (5 bases). Germline-derived CDR1 and CDR2 are SEHNR and FQNEAQ (reference sequence). Trimming removed 3 bases from V and 5 bases from J, with 8 bases in between. CDR3 size: 13 residues.

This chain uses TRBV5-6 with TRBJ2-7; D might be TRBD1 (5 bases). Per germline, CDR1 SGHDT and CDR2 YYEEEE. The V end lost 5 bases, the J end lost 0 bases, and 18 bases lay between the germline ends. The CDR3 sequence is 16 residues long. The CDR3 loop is CASSYVSTGSSYEQYF. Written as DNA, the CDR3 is TGTGCCAGCAGTTATGTATCTACAGGTAGCTCCTACGAGCAGTACTTC.

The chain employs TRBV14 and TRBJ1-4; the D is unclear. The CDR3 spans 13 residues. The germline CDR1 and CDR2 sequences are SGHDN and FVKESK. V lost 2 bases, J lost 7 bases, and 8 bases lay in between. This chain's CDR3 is CASSQFSGEKLFF. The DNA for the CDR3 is TGTGCCAGCAGCCAATTCAGCGGTGAAAAACTGTTTTTT.

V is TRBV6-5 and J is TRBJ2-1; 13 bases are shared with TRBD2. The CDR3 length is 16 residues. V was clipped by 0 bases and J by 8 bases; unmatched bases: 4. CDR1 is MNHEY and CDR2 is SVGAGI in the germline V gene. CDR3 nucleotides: TGTGCCAGCAGTTACTCCCGGACTAGCGGGAGTTATGAGCAGTTCTTC. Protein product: CASSYSRTSGSYEQFF.

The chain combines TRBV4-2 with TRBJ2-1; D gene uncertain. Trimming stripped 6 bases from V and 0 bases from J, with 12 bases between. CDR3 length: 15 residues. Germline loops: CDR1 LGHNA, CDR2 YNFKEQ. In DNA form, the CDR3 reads TGTGCCAGCAGGCGTACCCGGAGCTCCTACAATGAGCAGTTCTTC. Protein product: CASRRTRSSYNEQFF.

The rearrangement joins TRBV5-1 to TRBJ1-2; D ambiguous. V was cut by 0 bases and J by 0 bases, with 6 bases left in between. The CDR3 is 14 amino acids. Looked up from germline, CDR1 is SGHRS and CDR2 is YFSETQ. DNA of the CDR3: TGCGCCAGCAGCTTGGACGGGGCTAACTATGGCTACACCTTC. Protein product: CASSLDGANYGYTF.

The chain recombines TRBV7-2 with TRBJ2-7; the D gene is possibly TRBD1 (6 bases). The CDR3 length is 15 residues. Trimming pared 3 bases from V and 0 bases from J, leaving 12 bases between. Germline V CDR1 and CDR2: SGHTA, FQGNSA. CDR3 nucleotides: TGTGCCAGCAGCTTGGGGGCCTACGTCTCCTACGAGCAGTACTTC. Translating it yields CASSLGAYVSYEQYF.

In nucleotides, the CDR3 is TGCGCCAGCAGGGGAAACAGGGGGTACGAGCAGTACTTC. It yields the protein CASRGNRGYEQYF. This rearrangement joins TRBV5-1 to TRBJ2-7, with 8 bases lining up with TRBD1. Germline CDR1 SGHRS, CDR2 YFSETQ. The CDR3 extends over 13 amino acids. V lost 5 bases to trimming and J lost 4 bases; unmatched junction nucleotides: 5.

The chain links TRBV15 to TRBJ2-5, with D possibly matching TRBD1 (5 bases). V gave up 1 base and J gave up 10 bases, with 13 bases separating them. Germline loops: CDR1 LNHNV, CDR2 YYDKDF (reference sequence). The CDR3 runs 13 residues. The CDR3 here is CATSRGGSGNQYF. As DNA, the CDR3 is TGTGCCACCAGCAGAGGGGGATCAGGGAACCAGTACTTC.

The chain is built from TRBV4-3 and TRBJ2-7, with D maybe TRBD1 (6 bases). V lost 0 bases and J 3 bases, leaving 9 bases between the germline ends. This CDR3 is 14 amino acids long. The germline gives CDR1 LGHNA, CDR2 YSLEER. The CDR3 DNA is TGCGCCAGCAGCCAAGATCAGGGGTTCTACGAGCAGTACTTC. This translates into CASSQDQGFYEQYF.

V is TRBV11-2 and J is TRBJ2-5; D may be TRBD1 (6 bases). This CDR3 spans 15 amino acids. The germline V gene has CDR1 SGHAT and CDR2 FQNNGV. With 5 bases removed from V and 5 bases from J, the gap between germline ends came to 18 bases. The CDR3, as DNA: TGTGCCAGCAGCATGGGGGCTAACCCATATGAGACCCAGTACTTC. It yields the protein CASSMGANPYETQYF. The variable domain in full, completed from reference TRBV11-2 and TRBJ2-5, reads EAGVAQSPRYKIIEKRQSVAFWCNPISGHATLYWYQQILGQGPKLLIQFQNNGVVDDSQLPKDRFSAERLKGVDSTLKIQPAKLEDSAVYLCASSMGANPYETQYFGPGTRLLVL.

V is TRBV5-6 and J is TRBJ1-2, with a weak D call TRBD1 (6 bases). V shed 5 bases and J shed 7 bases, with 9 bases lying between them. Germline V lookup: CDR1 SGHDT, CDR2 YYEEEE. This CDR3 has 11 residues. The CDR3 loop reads CASRQGFGYTF. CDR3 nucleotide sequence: TGTGCCAGCAGGCAGGGGTTTGGCTACACCTTC.

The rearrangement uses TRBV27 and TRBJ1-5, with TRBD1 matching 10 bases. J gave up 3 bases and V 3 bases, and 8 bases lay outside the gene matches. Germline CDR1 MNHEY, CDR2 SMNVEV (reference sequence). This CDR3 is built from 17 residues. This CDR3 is CASSFFGTGAFNQPQHF. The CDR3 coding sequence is TGTGCCAGCAGTTTCTTCGGGACAGGGGCTTTCAATCAGCCCCAGCATTTT.

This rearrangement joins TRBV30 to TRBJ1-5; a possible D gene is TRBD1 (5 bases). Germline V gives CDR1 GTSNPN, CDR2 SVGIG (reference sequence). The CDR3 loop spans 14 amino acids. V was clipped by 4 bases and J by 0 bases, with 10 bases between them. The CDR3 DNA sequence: TGTGCCTGGAATCAGGGCCATAGCAATCAGCCCCAGCATTTT. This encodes CAWNQGHSNQPQHF.

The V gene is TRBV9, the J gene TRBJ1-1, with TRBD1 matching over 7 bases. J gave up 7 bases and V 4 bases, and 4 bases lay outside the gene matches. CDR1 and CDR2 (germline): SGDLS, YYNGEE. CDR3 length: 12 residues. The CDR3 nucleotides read TGTGCCAGCAGCACCCGGGACAGTGAAGCTTTCTTT. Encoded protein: CASSTRDSEAFF.

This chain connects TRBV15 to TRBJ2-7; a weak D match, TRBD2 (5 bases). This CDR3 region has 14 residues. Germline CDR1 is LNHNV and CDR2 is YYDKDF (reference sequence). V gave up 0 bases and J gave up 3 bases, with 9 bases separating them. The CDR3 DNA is TGTGCCACCAGCAGAGAGGCGGGTTTCTACGAGCAGTACTTC. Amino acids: CATSREAGFYEQYF.

As DNA, the CDR3 is TGTGCCAGCAGCCCTGAGTGGTCAGATACGCAGTATTTT. It specifies CASSPEWSDTQYF. V usage is TRBV7-2 and J usage is TRBJ2-3, with no clear D. The length of the CDR3 is 13 residues. The V end was cut by 5 bases, the J end by 4 bases, with 10 bases between. CDR1 and CDR2 from the germline V gene are SGHTA and FQGNSA. The variable domain in full, with the rest retrieved from reference TRBV7-2 and TRBJ2-3, is GAGVSQSPSNKVTEKGKDVELRCDPISGHTALYWYRQSLGQGLEFLIYFQGNSAPDKSGLPSDRFSAERTGGSVSTLTIQRTQQEDSAVYLCASSPEWSDTQYFGPGTRLTVL.

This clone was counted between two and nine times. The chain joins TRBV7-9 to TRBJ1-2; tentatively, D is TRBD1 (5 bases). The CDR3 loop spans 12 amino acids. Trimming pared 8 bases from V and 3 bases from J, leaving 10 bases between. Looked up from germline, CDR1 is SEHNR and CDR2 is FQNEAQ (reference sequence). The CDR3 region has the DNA TGTGCCAGCCACGGGGGGGACTATGGCTACACCTTC. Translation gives CASHGGDYGYTF.

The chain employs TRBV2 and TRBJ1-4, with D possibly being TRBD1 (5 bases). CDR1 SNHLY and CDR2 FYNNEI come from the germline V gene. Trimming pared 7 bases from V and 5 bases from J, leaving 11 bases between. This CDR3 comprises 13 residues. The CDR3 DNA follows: TGTGCCAGCAAAGGCCAGGGCAATGAAAAACTGTTTTTT. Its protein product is CASKGQGNEKLFF.

The CDR3 DNA is TGTGCCAGCACTTCGCAGGGGTCCTTAACCAATGAGCAGTTCTTC. Translated, it gives CASTSQGSLTNEQFF. The chain employs TRBV2 and TRBJ2-1; TRBD1 is a possible D gene (6 bases). Per germline, CDR1 SNHLY and CDR2 FYNNEI. Deletions cut 7 bases from V and 6 bases from J, with 19 bases between. This CDR3 contains 15 residues.

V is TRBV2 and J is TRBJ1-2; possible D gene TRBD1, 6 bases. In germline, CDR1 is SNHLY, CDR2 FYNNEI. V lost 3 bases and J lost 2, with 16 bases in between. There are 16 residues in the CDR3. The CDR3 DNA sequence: TGTGCCAGCAGTGAGGCTTATCAGGGGCGCAACTATGGCTACACCTTC. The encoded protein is CASSEAYQGRNYGYTF. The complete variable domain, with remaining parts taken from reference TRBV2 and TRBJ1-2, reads EPEVTQTPSHQVTQMGQEVILRCVPISNHLYFYWYRQILGQKVEFLVSFYNNEISEKSEIFDDQFSVERPDGSNFTLKIRSTKLEDSAMYFCASSEAYQGRNYGYTFGSGTRLTVV.

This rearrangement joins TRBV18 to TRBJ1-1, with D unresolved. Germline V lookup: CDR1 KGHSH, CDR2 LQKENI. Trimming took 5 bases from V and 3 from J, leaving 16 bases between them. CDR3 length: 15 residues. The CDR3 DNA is TGTGCCAGCTCAACTCCGACTCGCCGAGACACTGAAGCTTTCTTT. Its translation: CASSTPTRRDTEAFF.

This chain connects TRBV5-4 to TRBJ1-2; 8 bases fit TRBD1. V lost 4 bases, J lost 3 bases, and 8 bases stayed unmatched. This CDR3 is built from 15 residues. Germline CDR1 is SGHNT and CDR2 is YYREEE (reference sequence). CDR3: CASSRTGMIDYGYTF. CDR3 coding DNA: TGTGCCAGCAGCCGGACAGGGATGATTGACTATGGCTACACCTTC.